Here is one T cell receptor (beta chain) with its context. CDR3 length: 15 amino acids. In germline, CDR1 is LGHDT, CDR2 YNNKEL (reference sequence). V shed 4 bases and J shed 1 base, with 12 bases lying between them. This sample is drawn from a study of T-cell memory formation after mild COVID-19. Looking at the study overall: Clusters were largely donor specific.

A single record per CDR3 protein comes from TCRdb applying MiXCR to the 5' RACE reads. The sample consists of a few hundred thousand distinct CDR3 sequences, over 13% of them appearing once. This clonotype was sampled from a man younger than 35 who had mild COVID-19 (a few samples of this study predate the infection). Cell type and time point are not known. Specimen: PBMCs or a T cell subset sorted from them (not recorded which). The chain recombines TRBV3-1 with TRBJ2-3; D gene uncertain. Here the CDR3 reads CASSLSRERTDTQYF. CDR3 sequence (DNA): TGTGCCAGCAGCCTTTCGAGAGAGCGCACAGATACGCAGTATTTT.